This T cell receptor beta chain was recorded in a study of CD8 T cells in Susac syndrome. Reverse transcription of about 0.5 to 1 ug RNA used random hexamers. The amplification used immunoSEQ multiplex PCR on TCR beta CDR3; it spanned 54 Vbeta and 13 Jbeta. Via MiXCR, TCRdb re-called the immunoSEQ multiplex PCR reads, giving one row per CDR3 protein. This sample carries some 130,000 distinct CDR3 sequences, 85% to 95% of them seen once, and the ten largest clones take roughly 0.17%. V lost 7 bases to trimming and J lost 4 bases; unmatched junction nucleotides: 4. From germline, CDR1 is MNHEY and CDR2 SVGAGI. The CDR3 is made up of 14 amino acids.

The genes are TRBV6-5 and TRBJ2-1; 10 bases agree with TRBD2. Material for sequencing was CD8+ T cells from PBMCs. This clonotype was sampled from a human donor with Susac syndrome. For the CDR3, the DNA is TGTGCCAGCAACATACTAGCGGGATACAATGAGCAGTTCTTC. Translating it yields CASNILAGYNEQFF.